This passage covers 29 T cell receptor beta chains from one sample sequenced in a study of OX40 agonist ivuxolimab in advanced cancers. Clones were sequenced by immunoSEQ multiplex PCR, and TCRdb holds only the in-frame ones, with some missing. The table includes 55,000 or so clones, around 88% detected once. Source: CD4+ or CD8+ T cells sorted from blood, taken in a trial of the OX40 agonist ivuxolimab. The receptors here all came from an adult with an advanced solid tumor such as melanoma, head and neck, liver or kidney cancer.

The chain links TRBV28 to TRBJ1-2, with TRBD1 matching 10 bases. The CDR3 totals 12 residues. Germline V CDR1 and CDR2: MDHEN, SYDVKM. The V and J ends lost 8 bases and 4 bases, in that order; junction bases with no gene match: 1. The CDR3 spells CASGQGVYGYTF. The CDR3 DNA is TGTGCCAGCGGACAGGGGGTCTATGGCTACACCTTC.

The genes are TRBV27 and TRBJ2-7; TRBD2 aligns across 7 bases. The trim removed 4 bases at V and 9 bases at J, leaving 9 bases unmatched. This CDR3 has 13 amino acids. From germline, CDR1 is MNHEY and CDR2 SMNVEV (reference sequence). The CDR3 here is CASSSTGLVSQYF. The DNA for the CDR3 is TGTGCCAGCAGTTCCACAGGACTAGTCTCGCAGTACTTC.

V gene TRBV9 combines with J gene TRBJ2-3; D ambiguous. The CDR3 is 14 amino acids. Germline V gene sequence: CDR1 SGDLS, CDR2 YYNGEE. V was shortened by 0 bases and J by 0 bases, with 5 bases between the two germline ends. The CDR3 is CASSVVGSTDTQYF. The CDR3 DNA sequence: TGTGCCAGCAGCGTAGTTGGGAGCACAGATACGCAGTATTTT.

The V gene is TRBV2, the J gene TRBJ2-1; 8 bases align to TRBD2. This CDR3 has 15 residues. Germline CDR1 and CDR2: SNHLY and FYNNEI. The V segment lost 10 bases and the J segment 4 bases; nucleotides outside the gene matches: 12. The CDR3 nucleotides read TGTGCCACCCGCGGCCGGCTAGCGGGTTACAATGAGCAGTTCTTC. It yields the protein CATRGRLAGYNEQFF.

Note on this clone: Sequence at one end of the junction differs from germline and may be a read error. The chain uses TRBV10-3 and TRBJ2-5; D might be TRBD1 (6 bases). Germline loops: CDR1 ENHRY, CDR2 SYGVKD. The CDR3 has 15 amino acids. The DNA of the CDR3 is TGTGCCATCAGTGGGTCGAGGGGGATACAAGAGCCCCAGTACTTC. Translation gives CAISGSRGIQEPQYF.

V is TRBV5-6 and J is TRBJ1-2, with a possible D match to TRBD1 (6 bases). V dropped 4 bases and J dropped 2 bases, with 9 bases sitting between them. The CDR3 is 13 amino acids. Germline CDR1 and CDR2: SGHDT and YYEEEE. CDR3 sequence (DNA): TGTGCCAGCAGCCCGGGACAAAACTATGGCTACACCTTC. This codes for CASSPGQNYGYTF.

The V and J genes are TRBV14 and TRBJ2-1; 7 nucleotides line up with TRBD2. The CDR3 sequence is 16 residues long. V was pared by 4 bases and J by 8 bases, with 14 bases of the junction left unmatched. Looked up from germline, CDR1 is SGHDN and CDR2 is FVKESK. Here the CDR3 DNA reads TGTGCCAGCAGCCGAAGAAGGGAGGGAGGGCTCGATGAGCAGTTCTTC. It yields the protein CASSRRREGGLDEQFF. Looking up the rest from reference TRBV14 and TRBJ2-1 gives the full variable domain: EAGVTQFPSHSVIEKGQTVTLRCDPISGHDNLYWYRRVMGKEIKFLLHFVKESKQDESGMPNNRFLAERTGGTYSTLKVQPAELEDSGVYFCASSRRREGGLDEQFFGPGTRLTVL.

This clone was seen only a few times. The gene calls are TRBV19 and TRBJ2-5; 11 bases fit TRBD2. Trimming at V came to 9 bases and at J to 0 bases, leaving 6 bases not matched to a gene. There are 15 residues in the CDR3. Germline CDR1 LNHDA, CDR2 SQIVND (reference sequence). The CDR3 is CASKGTSGDQETQYF. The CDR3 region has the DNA TGTGCCAGCAAAGGGACTAGCGGAGACCAAGAGACCCAGTACTTC.

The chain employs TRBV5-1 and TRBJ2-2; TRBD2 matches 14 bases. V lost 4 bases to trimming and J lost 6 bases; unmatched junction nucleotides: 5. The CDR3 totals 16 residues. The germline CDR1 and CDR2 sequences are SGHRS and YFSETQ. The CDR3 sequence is CASSLGTSGRPGELFF. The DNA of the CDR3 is TGCGCCAGCAGCCTCGGGACTAGCGGGAGACCCGGGGAGCTGTTTTTT. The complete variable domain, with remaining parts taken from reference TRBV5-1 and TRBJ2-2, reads KAGVTQTPRYLIKTRGQQVTLSCSPISGHRSVSWYQQTPGQGLQFLFEYFSETQRNKGNFPGRFSGRQFSNSRSEMNVSTLELGDSALYLCASSLGTSGRPGELFFGEGSRLTVL.

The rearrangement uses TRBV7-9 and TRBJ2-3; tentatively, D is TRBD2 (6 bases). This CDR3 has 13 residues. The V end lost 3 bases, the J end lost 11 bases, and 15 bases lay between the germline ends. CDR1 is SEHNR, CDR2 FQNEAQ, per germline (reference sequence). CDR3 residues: CASSLVGSGLQYF. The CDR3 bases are TGTGCCAGCAGCTTGGTCGGGAGTGGTTTGCAGTATTTT.

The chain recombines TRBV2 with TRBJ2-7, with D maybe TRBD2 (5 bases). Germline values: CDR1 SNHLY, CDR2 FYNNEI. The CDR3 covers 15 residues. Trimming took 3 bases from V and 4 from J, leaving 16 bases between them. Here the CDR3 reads CASSEIQRRPYEQYF. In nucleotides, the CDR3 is TGTGCCAGCAGTGAGATCCAGCGGAGACCATACGAGCAGTACTTC.

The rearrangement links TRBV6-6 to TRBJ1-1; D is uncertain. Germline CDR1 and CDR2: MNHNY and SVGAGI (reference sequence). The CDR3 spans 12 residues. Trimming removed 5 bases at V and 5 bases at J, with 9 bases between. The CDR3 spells CASSIGHTEAFF. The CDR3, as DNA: TGTGCCAGCAGTATAGGGCATACTGAAGCTTTCTTT.

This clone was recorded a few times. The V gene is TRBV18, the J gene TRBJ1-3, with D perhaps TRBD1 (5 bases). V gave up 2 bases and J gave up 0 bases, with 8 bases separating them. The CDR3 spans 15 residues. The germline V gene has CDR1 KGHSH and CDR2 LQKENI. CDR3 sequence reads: CASSPKGSSGNTIYF. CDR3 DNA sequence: TGTGCCAGCTCACCAAAGGGGTCCTCTGGAAACACCATATATTTT.

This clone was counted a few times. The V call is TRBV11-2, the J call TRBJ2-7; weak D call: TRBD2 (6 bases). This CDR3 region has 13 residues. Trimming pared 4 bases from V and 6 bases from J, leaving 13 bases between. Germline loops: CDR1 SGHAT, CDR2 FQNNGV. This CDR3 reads CASSSILGLEQYF. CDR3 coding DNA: TGTGCCAGCAGCTCAATTCTGGGACTCGAGCAGTACTTC.

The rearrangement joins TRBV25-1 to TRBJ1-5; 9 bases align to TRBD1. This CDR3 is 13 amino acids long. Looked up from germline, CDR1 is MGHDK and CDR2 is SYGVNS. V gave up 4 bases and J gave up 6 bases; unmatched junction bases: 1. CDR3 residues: CASSGTGVQPQHF. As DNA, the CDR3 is TGTGCCAGCAGTGGGACAGGGGTTCAGCCCCAGCATTTT. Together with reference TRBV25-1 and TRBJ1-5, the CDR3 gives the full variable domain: EADIYQTPRYLVIGTGKKITLECSQTMGHDKMYWYQQDPGMELHLIHYSYGVNSTEKGDLSSESTVSRIRTEHFPLTLESARPSHTSQYLCASSGTGVQPQHFGDGTRLSIL.

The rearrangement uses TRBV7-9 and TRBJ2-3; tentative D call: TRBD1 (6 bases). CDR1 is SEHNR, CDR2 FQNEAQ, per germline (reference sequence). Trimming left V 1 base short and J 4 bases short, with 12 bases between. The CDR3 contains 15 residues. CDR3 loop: CASSLEAGAPDTQYF. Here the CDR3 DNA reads TGTGCCAGCAGCTTAGAGGCAGGGGCCCCAGATACGCAGTATTTT.

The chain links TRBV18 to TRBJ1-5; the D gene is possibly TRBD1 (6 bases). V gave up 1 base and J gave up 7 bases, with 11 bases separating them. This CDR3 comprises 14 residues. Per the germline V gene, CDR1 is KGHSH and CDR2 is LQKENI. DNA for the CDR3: TGTGCCAGCTCACCACAAGAAGGGGGACAGCCCCAGCATTTT. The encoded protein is CASSPQEGGQPQHF.

Here the CDR3 reads CASSHDRLIGYTF. The CDR3, as DNA: TGTGCCAGCAGCCACGACAGGTTAATTGGCTACACCTTC. The chain links TRBV7-2 to TRBJ1-2, with D possibly matching TRBD1 (6 bases). Germline-derived CDR1 and CDR2 are SGHTA and FQGNSA. Trimming left V 5 bases short and J 7 bases short, with 14 bases between. This CDR3 spans 13 amino acids.

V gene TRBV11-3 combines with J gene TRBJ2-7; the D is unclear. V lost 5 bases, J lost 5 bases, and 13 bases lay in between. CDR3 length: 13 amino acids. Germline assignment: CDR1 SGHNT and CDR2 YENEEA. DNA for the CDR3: TGTGCCAGCAGCCGCGAAGGGCTAAACGAGCAGTACTTC. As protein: CASSREGLNEQYF.

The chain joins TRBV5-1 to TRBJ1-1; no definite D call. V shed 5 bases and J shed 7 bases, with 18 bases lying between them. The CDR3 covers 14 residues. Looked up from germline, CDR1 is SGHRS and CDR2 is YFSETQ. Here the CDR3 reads CASSNLPTSVEAFF. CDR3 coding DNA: TGCGCCAGCAGTAACCTACCAACTTCCGTTGAAGCTTTCTTT.

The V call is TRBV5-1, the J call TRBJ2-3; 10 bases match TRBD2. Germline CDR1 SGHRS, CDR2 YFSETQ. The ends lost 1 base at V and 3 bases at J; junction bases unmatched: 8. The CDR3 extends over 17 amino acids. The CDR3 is CASSLYSSSGSTDTQYF. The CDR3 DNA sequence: TGCGCCAGCAGCTTGTACTCGTCTAGCGGGAGTACAGATACGCAGTATTTT.

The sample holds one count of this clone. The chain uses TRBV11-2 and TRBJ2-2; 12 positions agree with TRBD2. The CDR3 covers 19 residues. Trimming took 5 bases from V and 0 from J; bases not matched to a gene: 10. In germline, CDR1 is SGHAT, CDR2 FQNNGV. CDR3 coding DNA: TGTGCCAGCAGCCGCATTGTGGGACTAGCGGGCACGAACACCGGGGAGCTGTTTTTT. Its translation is CASSRIVGLAGTNTGELFF.

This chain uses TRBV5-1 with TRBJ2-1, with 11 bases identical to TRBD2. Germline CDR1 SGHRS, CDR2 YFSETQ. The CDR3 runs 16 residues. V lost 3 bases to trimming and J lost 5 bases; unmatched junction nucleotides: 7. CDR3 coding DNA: TGCGCCAGCAGCTCCCACGGGACTAGCGGAAACAATGAGCAGTTCTTC. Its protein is CASSSHGTSGNNEQFF. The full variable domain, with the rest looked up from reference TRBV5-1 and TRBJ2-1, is KAGVTQTPRYLIKTRGQQVTLSCSPISGHRSVSWYQQTPGQGLQFLFEYFSETQRNKGNFPGRFSGRQFSNSRSEMNVSTLELGDSALYLCASSSHGTSGNNEQFFGPGTRLTVL.

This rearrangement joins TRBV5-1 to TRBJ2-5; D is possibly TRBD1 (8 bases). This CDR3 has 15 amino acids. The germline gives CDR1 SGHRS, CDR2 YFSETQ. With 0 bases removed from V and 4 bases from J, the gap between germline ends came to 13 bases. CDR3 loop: CASSLGTGRAETQYF. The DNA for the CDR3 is TGCGCCAGCAGCTTGGGGACAGGGAGGGCAGAGACCCAGTACTTC.

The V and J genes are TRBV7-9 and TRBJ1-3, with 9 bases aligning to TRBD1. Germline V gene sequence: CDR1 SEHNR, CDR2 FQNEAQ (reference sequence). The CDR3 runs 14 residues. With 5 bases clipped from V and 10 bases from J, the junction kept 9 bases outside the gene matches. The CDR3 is CASSTDRGLVTIYF. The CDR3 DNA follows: TGTGCCAGCAGCACGGACAGGGGTCTCGTGACCATATATTTT.

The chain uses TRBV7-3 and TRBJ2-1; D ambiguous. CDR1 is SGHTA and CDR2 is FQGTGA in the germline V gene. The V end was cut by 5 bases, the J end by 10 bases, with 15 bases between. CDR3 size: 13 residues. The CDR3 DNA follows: TGTGCCAGCAGCGTCTATCTTAATAGGGAGCAGTTCTTC. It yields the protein CASSVYLNREQFF.

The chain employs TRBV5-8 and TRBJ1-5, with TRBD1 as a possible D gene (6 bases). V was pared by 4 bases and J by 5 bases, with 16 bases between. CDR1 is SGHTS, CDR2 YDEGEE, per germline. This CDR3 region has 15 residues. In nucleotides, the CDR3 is TGTGCCAGCAGCAACAGGGCGAGGACGCATCAGCCCCAGCATTTT. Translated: CASSNRARTHQPQHF.

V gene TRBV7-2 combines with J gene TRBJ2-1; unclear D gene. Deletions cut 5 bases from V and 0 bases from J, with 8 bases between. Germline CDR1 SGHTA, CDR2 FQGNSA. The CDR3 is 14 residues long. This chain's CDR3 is CASSPSSSYNEQFF. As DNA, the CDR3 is TGTGCCAGCAGCCCTTCTAGCTCCTACAATGAGCAGTTCTTC.

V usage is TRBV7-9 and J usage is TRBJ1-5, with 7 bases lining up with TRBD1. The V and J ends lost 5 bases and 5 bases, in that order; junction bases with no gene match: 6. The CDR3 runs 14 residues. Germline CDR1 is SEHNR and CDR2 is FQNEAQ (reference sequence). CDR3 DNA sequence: TGTGCCAGCAGCCGACAGGGTTGGGATCAGCCCCAGCATTTT. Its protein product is CASSRQGWDQPQHF.